This T cell receptor beta chain was captured in a study of tumor and adjacent non-tumor tissue in lung cancer. Study at large: On average, productive TCRbeta reads reached a few million per sample.

RNA was extracted from bulk tissue without any cell sorting. Distant lung tissue was collected more than 3 cm away from the tumor edge. CDR1 MNHEY and CDR2 SVGEGT come from the germline V gene. This CDR3 comprises 13 residues. The library came from three nested PCR rounds adapted from ARM-PCR protocols. TCRdb reanalysed the multiplex PCR reads using MiXCR and keeps one entry per CDR3 protein. Of 60,000 to 90,000 distinct CDR3 sequences in the sample, less than 75% were seen once. This clonotype was seen just once. Its ends do not fully match the called genes, so a read error is possible. The chain employs TRBV6-2 or TRBV6-3 and TRBJ1-5; no definite D call. Sequenced input: distant non-tumor lung tissue. The TCR originated in a woman in her forties or fifties with non-small cell lung cancer. The CDR3, as DNA: TGTGCCAGCAGCATACTTTGCAATCAGACCCAGCATTTT. Translated, it gives CASSILCNQTQHF.